This T cell receptor (beta chain) was recovered during a study of control samples from healthy donors and cancer patients. Sequencing used immunoSEQ multiplex PCR; TCRdb keeps in-frame clones, though not all of them. This sample has 180,000 or so clones, with 90% to 95% found just once. Comments on this clone: Additional DNA sequences in this sample encode the identical CDR3.

Germline CDR1 SGHTA, CDR2 FQGTGA. V shed 2 bases, J shed 4 bases, and the junction held 0 bases outside the gene matches. The CDR3 runs to 13 residues. V is TRBV7-3 and J is TRBJ1-1, with 8 bases matching TRBD1. The sequenced material came from blood. The sequence was obtained from a woman aged 55-70 years in good health. For the CDR3, the DNA is TGTGCCAGCAGCTTAGACAGGGGCACTGAAGCTTTCTTT. It translates to CASSLDRGTEAFF. Supplemented by reference TRBV7-3 and TRBJ1-1, the full variable domain reads GAGVSQTPSNKVTEKGKYVELRCDPISGHTALYWYRQSLGQGPEFLIYFQGTGAADDSGLPNDRFFAVRPEGSVSTLKIQRTERGDSAVYLCASSLDRGTEAFFGQGTRLTVV.